This TCR beta chain was sequenced during a study of T and B cells in COVID-19 patients. In the study overall: Critical illness requiring mechanical ventilation or extracorporeal membrane oxygenation affected about 55% of the roughly 20 active-infection patients. Broader study findings: Of under 2,500 TCR clusters found only in the recovered cohort, approximately 34 had low generation probability. Patients with COVID-19 reportedly showed strongly skewed T cell receptor beta variable and joining gene usage. Blood from mildly ill patients while symptomatic, and early samples from severe cases, were scarce.

TRB was amplified from about 260-540 ng of blood genomic DNA. This clonotype has a handful of counts. Its antigen is unknown. TRB rearrangements were amplified by multiplex PCR with BIOMED2 TRB-A/B primers. TCRdb redid the calling of the multiplex PCR reads with MiXCR, one entry per CDR3 protein. Of about 8,900 distinct CDR3 sequences listed, approximately 35% are singletons. The sample was blood. The TCR was taken from a human donor with active COVID-19.

The CDR3 DNA follows: TGTGCCAGCAATTCCCAGGGGTTTCCCCCCCTAGATGAGCAGTTCTTC. Its protein is CASNSQGFPPLDEQFF. This sequence joins TRBV18 and TRBJ2-1; tentative D call: TRBD1 (6 bases). Germline CDR1 reads KGHSH; CDR2 reads LQKENI. The CDR3 is 16 amino acids. Trimming cost V 8 bases and J 8 bases, with 25 bases left between them. Based on the CDR3 plus reference TRBV18 and TRBJ2-1, the full variable domain is NAGVMQNPRHLVRRRGQEARLRCSPMKGHSHVYWYRQLPEEGLKFMVYLQKENIIDESGMPKERFSAEFPKEGPSILRIQQVVRGDSAAYFCASNSQGFPPLDEQFFGPGTRLTVL.